The 25 T cell receptor beta chains given below trace back to one sample, sequenced in a study of blood T cell repertoires in COVID-19. The repertoire was sequenced with immunoSEQ multiplex PCR; TCRdb's copy has only in-frame clones and lacks some. In the table there are 250,000 to 300,000 clones, 80% to 90% of which are singletons. Material for sequencing was peripheral blood. The receptors were sampled from a woman between 65 and 79 years old with acute or convalescent COVID-19.

Points on this clone: Other DNA sequences in this sample translate to the same CDR3. The chain is built from TRBV12-3 or TRBV12-4 and TRBJ2-2; no clear D. The V gene lost 2 bases and the J gene lost 8 bases, with 3 bases spanning the gap. The length of the CDR3 is 11 residues. DNA for the CDR3: TGTGCCAGCAGTTTACTTGGGGAGCTGTTTTTT. Translated, it gives CASSLLGELFF.

This chain links TRBV11-2 with TRBJ1-2; tentatively, D is TRBD1 (6 bases). Germline V lookup: CDR1 SGHAT, CDR2 FQNNGV. The CDR3 consists of 15 residues. The V and J ends lost 1 base and 5 bases respectively, with 14 bases between them. Written as DNA, the CDR3 is TGTGCCAGCAGCTTAGGGGGGCAGGCTCCTTATGGCTACACCTTC. Translating it yields CASSLGGQAPYGYTF.

Note on this clone: Other DNA variants within this sample encode the same CDR3. V and J are TRBV5-6 and TRBJ1-2; D is unclear. This CDR3 has 12 residues. Trimming cost V 4 bases and J 2 bases, with 6 bases left between them. Germline V gives CDR1 SGHDT, CDR2 YYEEEE. The CDR3 DNA follows: TGTGCCAGCAGCCTGACAAACTATGGCTACACCTTC. This codes for CASSLTNYGYTF.

In this sample, this clone turned up once. The V and J genes are TRBV5-1 and TRBJ2-3; D might be TRBD1 (6 bases). In germline, CDR1 is SGHRS, CDR2 YFSETQ. V was pared by 0 bases and J by 2 bases, with 13 bases between. CDR3 size: 16 residues. CDR3 nucleotides: TGCGCCAGCAGCTTGGGAGGACAGCGCTACACAGATACGCAGTATTTT. Protein sequence: CASSLGGQRYTDTQYF.

This clone was observed a few times. The chain links TRBV7-9 to TRBJ2-7; D remains unclear. This CDR3 contains 13 residues. V lost 0 bases, J lost 3 bases, and 6 bases lay in between. Germline V gene lookup returns CDR1 SEHNR and CDR2 FQNEAQ (reference sequence). The CDR3 bases are TGTGCCAGCAGCTTAGCCGGGTACTACGAGCAGTACTTC. This translates into CASSLAGYYEQYF.

In this sample, this clone turned up a few times. The chain couples TRBV6-5 to TRBJ2-3, with TRBD2 identical over 7 bases. Germline CDR1 reads MNHEY; CDR2 reads SVGAGI. This CDR3 has 15 residues. After removal of 6 bases from V and 4 bases from J, the junction contained 10 bases not matched to a gene. CDR3 region: CASRGGYSGADTQYF. The CDR3, as DNA: TGTGCCAGCAGGGGGGGGTATAGCGGAGCAGATACGCAGTATTTT.

The gene calls are TRBV18 and TRBJ1-1; the D gene is possibly TRBD1 (6 bases). Germline V gene data show CDR1 as KGHSH and CDR2 as LQKENI. V lost 2 bases, J lost 1 base, and 11 bases lay in between. CDR3 length: 15 residues. CDR3 protein: CASSPTGQTNTEAFF. In nucleotides, the CDR3 is TGTGCCAGCTCACCAACCGGACAGACGAACACTGAAGCTTTCTTT.

The V and J genes are TRBV18 and TRBJ2-2, with D uncertain. Trimming stripped 1 base from V and 6 bases from J, with 9 bases between. The CDR3 covers 14 residues. Germline lookup yields CDR1 KGHSH and CDR2 LQKENI. CDR3 region: CASSPQRAAGELFF. The CDR3 DNA follows: TGTGCCAGCTCACCACAGCGCGCCGCCGGGGAGCTGTTTTTT.

This sequence joins TRBV24-1 and TRBJ2-7; 9 positions match TRBD1. The CDR3 is made up of 15 amino acids. Germline trimming cut 5 bases from V and 7 bases from J; bases unmatched to any gene: 11. Germline CDR1 is KGHDR and CDR2 is SFDVKD. In DNA form, the CDR3 reads TGTGCCACCAGTGCCTCGGGACAGGGAGTGAGTGAGCAGTACTTC. Its translation is CATSASGQGVSEQYF.

This chain uses TRBV6-5 with TRBJ2-2, with D possibly matching TRBD1 (5 bases). Looked up from germline, CDR1 is MNHEY and CDR2 is SVGAGI. V dropped 9 bases and J dropped 7 bases, with 15 bases sitting between them. This CDR3 spans 13 amino acids. The CDR3 protein is CASLRDGHGELFF. The CDR3 DNA reads TGTGCCAGTCTCAGGGATGGGCACGGGGAGCTGTTTTTT.

The genes are TRBV6-5 and TRBJ1-1; weak D call: TRBD1 (5 bases). Germline loops: CDR1 MNHEY, CDR2 SVGAGI. V dropped 7 bases and J dropped 5 bases, with 14 bases sitting between them. CDR3 length: 13 residues. The CDR3: CASIKPGGTEAFF. In DNA, the CDR3 is TGTGCCAGCATTAAACCCGGGGGGACTGAAGCTTTCTTT.

The chain links TRBV5-1 to TRBJ2-3; 10 nucleotides line up with TRBD2. There are 14 residues in the CDR3. Losses at the gene ends were 1 base for V and 7 bases for J; bases not matched to a gene: 3. Germline V gene sequence: CDR1 SGHRS, CDR2 YFSETQ. This chain's CDR3 is CASSLSGGANTQYF. Written as DNA, the CDR3 is TGCGCCAGCAGCTTGAGCGGGGGGGCAAATACGCAGTATTTT.

Note on this clone: Sequence at one end of the junction differs from germline and may be a read error. The chain is built from TRBV7-7 and TRBJ2-1, with TRBD1 matching over 8 bases. The CDR3 runs 15 residues. Germline V lookup: CDR1 SSHAT, CDR2 FNYEAQ (reference sequence). The CDR3 reads CASSPSGQGIVEQFF. In nucleotides, the CDR3 is TGTGCTAGCAGCCCATCCGGACAGGGCATCGTGGAGCAGTTCTTC.

The chain couples TRBV19 to TRBJ1-1; the D is unclear. V was trimmed by 7 bases and J by 2 bases, leaving 14 bases between them. The CDR3 extends over 14 amino acids. Germline V gene lookup returns CDR1 LNHDA and CDR2 SQIVND (reference sequence). CDR3 sequence reads: CASKTGRANTEAFF. CDR3 DNA: TGTGCCAGTAAGACGGGGAGAGCCAACACTGAAGCTTTCTTT.

The chain is built from TRBV3-1 (or the pseudogene TRBV3-2) and TRBJ2-5; the D is unclear. The CDR3 covers 10 residues. The germline gives CDR1 LGHDT, CDR2 YNNKEL (reference sequence). V dropped 8 bases and J dropped 5 bases, with 6 bases sitting between them. CDR3 residues: CASARETQYF. For the CDR3, the DNA is TGTGCCAGCGCTAGGGAGACCCAGTACTTC.

V gene TRBV5-8 combines with J gene TRBJ1-1, with D unresolved. V lost 7 bases and J 3 bases, leaving 13 bases between the germline ends. The CDR3 length is 13 residues. CDR1 SGHTS and CDR2 YDEGEE come from the germline V gene. CDR3 protein: CASQLSKYTEAFF. The CDR3, as DNA: TGTGCCAGCCAATTGAGCAAGTACACTGAAGCTTTCTTT. The full variable domain, in which reference TRBV5-8 and TRBJ1-1 provide the parts outside the CDR3, is EAGVTQSPTHLIKTRGQQATLRCSPISGHTSVYWYQQALGLGLQFLLWYDEGEERNRGNFPPRFSGRQFPNYSSELNVNALELEDSALYLCASQLSKYTEAFFGQGTRLTVV.

The chain has TRBV3-1 (or the pseudogene TRBV3-2) and TRBJ2-1, with 13 bases identical to TRBD2. Germline CDR1 LGHDT, CDR2 YNNKEL (reference sequence). The CDR3 is 17 amino acids. V was clipped by 5 bases and J by 1 base; unmatched bases: 5. The CDR3, as DNA: TGTGCCAGCAGCTCGCGGACTAGCGGGGGATCCTACAATGAGCAGTTCTTC. It specifies CASSSRTSGGSYNEQFF.

The rearrangement links TRBV5-4 to TRBJ1-2; possible D gene TRBD1, 6 bases. V shed 4 bases and J shed 6 bases, with 16 bases lying between them. The CDR3 has 14 amino acids. Germline CDR1 SGHNT, CDR2 YYREEE (reference sequence). The CDR3 loop reads CASSPAGQPHGYTF. The CDR3 DNA follows: TGTGCCAGCAGCCCCGCCGGACAGCCGCATGGCTACACCTTC.

For this clone: The same CDR3 can be traced to other DNA sequences in this sample. V gene TRBV12-5 combines with J gene TRBJ2-5; D perhaps matches TRBD2 (7 bases). The CDR3 runs to 14 residues. V was cut by 0 bases and J by 4 bases, with 9 bases left in between. Germline assignment: CDR1 LGHNT and CDR2 FRNRAP. CDR3 DNA: TGTGCTAGTGGTTTGGTACGGGGGGCAGAGACCCAGTACTTC. Protein: CASGLVRGAETQYF.

J is TRBJ1-5 and V is TRBV3-1 (or the pseudogene TRBV3-2); a possible D gene is TRBD1 (5 bases). Trimming pared 1 base from V and 6 bases from J, leaving 13 bases between. CDR1 is LGHDT, CDR2 YNNKEL, per germline (reference sequence). The CDR3 sequence is 15 residues long. The DNA of the CDR3 is TGTGCCAGCAGCCAAGCCGGGGAGGGGCCTCAGCCCCAGCATTTT. The encoded protein is CASSQAGEGPQPQHF.

In this sample, this clone turned up once. The chain recombines TRBV5-1 with TRBJ1-3; possibly TRBD1 for D (6 bases). The length of the CDR3 is 17 residues. Trimming removed 1 base at V and 2 bases at J, with 16 bases between. Looked up from germline, CDR1 is SGHRS and CDR2 is YFSETQ. The CDR3 sequence: CASSLSQTGTPGNTIYF. In nucleotides, the CDR3 is TGCGCCAGCAGCTTGTCTCAAACAGGGACACCTGGAAACACCATATATTTT.

In this sample, this clone turned up a few times. The chain joins TRBV10-2 to TRBJ1-6; no reliable D call. The CDR3 sequence is 13 residues long. Trimming removed 0 bases from V and 6 bases from J, with 3 bases in between. CDR1 and CDR2 (germline): WSHSY, SAAADI. This CDR3 reads CASSESINSPLHF. The DNA of the CDR3 is TGCGCCAGCAGTGAGTCCATTAATTCACCCCTCCACTTT.

The chain couples TRBV9 to TRBJ1-5, with D uncertain. V lost 3 bases and J 1 base, leaving 11 bases between the germline ends. From germline, CDR1 is SGDLS and CDR2 YYNGEE. The CDR3 runs 15 residues. CDR3 residues: CASSAGAGSNQPQHF. The CDR3 coding sequence is TGTGCCAGCAGCGCCGGCGCGGGCAGCAATCAGCCCCAGCATTTT.

V is TRBV6-5 and J is TRBJ1-2, with 8 bases lining up with TRBD1. The CDR3 is 15 residues long. Germline-derived CDR1 and CDR2 are MNHEY and SVGAGI. The J segment lost 4 bases and the V segment lost 8 bases, leaving 12 bases of the junction unmatched. CDR3 DNA: TGTGCCAGCGCAGGGGGCCACCTAGGAAGCTATGGCTACACCTTC. Amino acids: CASAGGHLGSYGYTF.

The genes are TRBV5-1 and TRBJ2-1; maybe TRBD2 (5 bases). The CDR3 has 15 residues. The germline V and J ends were trimmed by 4 bases and 1 base, with 12 bases remaining between them. The germline CDR1 and CDR2 sequences are SGHRS and YFSETQ. CDR3 residues: CASSLPRTSYNEQFF. The CDR3 DNA reads as TGCGCCAGCAGCCTACCCAGGACTTCCTACAATGAGCAGTTCTTC.